Sequencing of this TCR beta chain was carried out in a study of blood T cell repertoires in COVID-19. Produced via immunoSEQ multiplex PCR; TCRdb's table is partial and in-frame only. The repertoire includes roughly 300,000 clones, roughly 90% of them detected once, and around 18% sits in the top ten. V shed 10 bases and J shed 1 base, with 13 bases lying between them. The germline CDR1 and CDR2 sequences are SGHNT and YYREEE (reference sequence). CDR3 length: 13 residues. Recruitment covered about two dozen US areas and drew participants whose ages spanned roughly 18 to 95 years. Participant-reported clinical history was the basis for cohort assignment.

The chain combines TRBV5-4 with TRBJ2-3; D is possibly TRBD2 (7 bases). The sample was PBMCs or T cells enriched from blood (not recorded which). This clonotype was sampled from a woman aged 30 to 39 who had recovered from COVID-19. In nucleotides, the CDR3 is TGTGCCTTGGGGGCGGGGGGCACAGATACGCAGTATTTT. It yields the protein CALGAGGTDTQYF.